This is a list of T cell receptor beta chains from one sample in a study of blood T cell repertoires in COVID-19. Sequencing was performed with immunoSEQ multiplex PCR; in TCRdb, only in-frame clones are kept and a portion is missing. Here the sample spans approximately 130,000 clones, approximately 80% being singletons. The sequencing input was peripheral blood. The source is a man older than 75 with acute or convalescent COVID-19. Each CDR3 is given with its conserved first and last residue. A D gene is named only where the DNA matches it firmly. Not every row has a clone size; where given, it reads once, few, many or a size class.

V	D	size	J	DNA	CDR3
TRBV7-9	TRBD2	-	TRBJ2-3	TGTGCCAGCAGCCCCCGCCGACTAGCGGGGGGTACAGATACGCAGTATTTT	CASSPRRLAGGTDTQYF
TRBV7-7	TRBD1	-	TRBJ2-3	TGTGCCAGCAGCCCAGGACAGGGGACAGATACGCAGTATTTT	CASSPGQGTDTQYF
TRBV4-1	-	-	TRBJ1-3	TGCGCCAGCAGCCAAGATTTGGCTTGGGGAAACACCATATATTTT	CASSQDLAWGNTIYF
TRBV7-2	TRBD1	-	TRBJ2-7	TGTGCCAGCAGCCATACCGGGACAGGGGGCTACGAGCAGTACTTC	CASSHTGTGGYEQYF
TRBV2	-	once	TRBJ1-2	TGTGCCAGCAGTGACACAGGGTGGAGCTATGGCTACACCTTC	CASSDTGWSYGYTF
TRBV7-8	TRBD1	-	TRBJ2-7	TGTGCCAGCAGCCTCACGACAGGGGCCTACGAGCAGTACTTC	CASSLTTGAYEQYF
TRBV12-5	TRBD1	-	TRBJ2-3	TGTGCTAGTGCCAAGGGACAGACTAGCACAGATACGCAGTATTTT	CASAKGQTSTDTQYF
TRBV19	TRBD1	-	TRBJ1-6	TGTGCCAGTAGTGTCACAGGGGTGCCTAATTCACCCCTCCACTTT	CASSVTGVPNSPLHF
TRBV12-3/TRBV12-4	-	-	TRBJ1-4	TGTGCCAGCAGTTTGGGGCCTATGGAAAAACTGTTTTTT	CASSLGPMEKLFF
TRBV7-8	TRBD2	-	TRBJ2-1	TGTGCCAGCAGCTTAGCAGTGGGACTAGCGGGGGGGGAGCAGTTCTTC	CASSLAVGLAGGEQFF
TRBV5-1	TRBD2	-	TRBJ2-7	TGCGCCAGCAGCTTGGTAGGGAGGGGCGCCTACGAGCAGTACTTC	CASSLVGRGAYEQYF